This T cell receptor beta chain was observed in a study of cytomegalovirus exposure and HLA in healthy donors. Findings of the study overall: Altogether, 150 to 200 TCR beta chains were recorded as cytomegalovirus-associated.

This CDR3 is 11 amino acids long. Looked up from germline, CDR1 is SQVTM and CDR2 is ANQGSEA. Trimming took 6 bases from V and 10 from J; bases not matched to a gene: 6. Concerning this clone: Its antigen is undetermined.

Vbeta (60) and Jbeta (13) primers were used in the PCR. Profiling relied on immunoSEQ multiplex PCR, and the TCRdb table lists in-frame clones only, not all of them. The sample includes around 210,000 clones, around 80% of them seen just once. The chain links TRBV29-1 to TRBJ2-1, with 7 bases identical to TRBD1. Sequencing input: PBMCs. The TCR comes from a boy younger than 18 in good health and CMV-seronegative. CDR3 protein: CSVTGVGEQFF. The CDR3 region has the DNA TGCAGCGTAACAGGGGTCGGCGAGCAGTTCTTC.